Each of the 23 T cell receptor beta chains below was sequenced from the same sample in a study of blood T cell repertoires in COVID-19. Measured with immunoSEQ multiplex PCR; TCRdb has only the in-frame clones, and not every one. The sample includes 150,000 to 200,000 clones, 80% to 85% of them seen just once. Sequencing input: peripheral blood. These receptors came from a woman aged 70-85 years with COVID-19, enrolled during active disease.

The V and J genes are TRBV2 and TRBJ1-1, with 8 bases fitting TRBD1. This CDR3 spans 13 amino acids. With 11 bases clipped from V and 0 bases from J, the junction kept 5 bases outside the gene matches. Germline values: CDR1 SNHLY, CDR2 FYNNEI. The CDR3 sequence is CAGRQGLNTEAFF. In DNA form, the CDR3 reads TGTGCCGGCCGACAGGGGCTGAACACTGAAGCTTTCTTT.

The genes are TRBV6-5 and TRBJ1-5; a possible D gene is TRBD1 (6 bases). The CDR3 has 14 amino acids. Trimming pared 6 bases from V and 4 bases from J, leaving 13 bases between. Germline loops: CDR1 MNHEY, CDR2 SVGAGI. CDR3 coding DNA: TGTGCCAGCAGCCTAGGACAGTTAAATCAGCCCCAGCATTTT. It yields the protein CASSLGQLNQPQHF.

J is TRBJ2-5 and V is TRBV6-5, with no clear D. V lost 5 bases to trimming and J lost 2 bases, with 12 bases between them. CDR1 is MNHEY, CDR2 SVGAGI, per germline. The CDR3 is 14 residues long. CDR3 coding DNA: TGTGCCAGCAGTCCTAACTTTGCGCAAGAGACCCAGTACTTC. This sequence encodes CASSPNFAQETQYF.

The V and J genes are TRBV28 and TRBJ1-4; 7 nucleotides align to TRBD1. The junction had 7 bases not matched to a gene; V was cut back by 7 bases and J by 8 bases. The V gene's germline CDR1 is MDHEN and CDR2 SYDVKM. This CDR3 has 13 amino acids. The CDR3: CASMHRGWEKLFF. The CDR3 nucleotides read TGTGCCAGCATGCACAGGGGTTGGGAAAAACTGTTTTTT.

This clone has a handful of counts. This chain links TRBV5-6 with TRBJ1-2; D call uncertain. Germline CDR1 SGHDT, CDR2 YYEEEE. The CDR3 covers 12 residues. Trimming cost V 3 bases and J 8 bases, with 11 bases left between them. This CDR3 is CASSSTGIGYTF. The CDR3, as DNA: TGTGCCAGCAGCTCCACCGGGATCGGCTACACCTTC.

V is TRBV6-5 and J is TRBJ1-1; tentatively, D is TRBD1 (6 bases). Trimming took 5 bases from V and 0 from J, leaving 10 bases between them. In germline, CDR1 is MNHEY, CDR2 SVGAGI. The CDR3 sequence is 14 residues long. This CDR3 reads CASSPQGMNTEAFF. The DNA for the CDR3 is TGTGCCAGCAGTCCCCAGGGGATGAACACTGAAGCTTTCTTT.

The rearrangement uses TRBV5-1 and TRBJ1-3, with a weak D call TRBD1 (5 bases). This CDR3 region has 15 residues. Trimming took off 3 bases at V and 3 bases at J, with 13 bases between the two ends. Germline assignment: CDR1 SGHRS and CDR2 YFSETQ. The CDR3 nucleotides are TGCGCCAGCAGCTCATCAGGGCAAGATGGAAACACCATATATTTT. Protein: CASSSSGQDGNTIYF.

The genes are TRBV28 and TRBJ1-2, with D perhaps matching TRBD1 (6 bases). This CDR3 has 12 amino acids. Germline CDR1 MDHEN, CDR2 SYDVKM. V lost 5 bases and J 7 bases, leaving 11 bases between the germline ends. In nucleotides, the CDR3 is TGTGCCAGCAGTATAGGGACATCTGGCTACACCTTC. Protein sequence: CASSIGTSGYTF.

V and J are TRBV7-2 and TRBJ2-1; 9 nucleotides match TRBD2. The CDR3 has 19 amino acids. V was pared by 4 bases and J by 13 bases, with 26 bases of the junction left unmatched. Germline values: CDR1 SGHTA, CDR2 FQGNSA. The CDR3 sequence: CASSWREVGGRTLAGSQFF. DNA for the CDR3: TGTGCCAGCAGCTGGAGGGAGGTGGGGGGCCGAACGCTAGCGGGATCTCAGTTCTTC.

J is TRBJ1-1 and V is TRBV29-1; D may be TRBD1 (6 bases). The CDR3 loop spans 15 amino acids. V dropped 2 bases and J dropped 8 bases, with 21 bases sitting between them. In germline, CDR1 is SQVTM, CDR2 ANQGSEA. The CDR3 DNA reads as TGCAGCGTTGAAAAGGGTGTGGGGGGGGCGGAAGAAGCTTTCTTT. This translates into CSVEKGVGGAEEAFF.

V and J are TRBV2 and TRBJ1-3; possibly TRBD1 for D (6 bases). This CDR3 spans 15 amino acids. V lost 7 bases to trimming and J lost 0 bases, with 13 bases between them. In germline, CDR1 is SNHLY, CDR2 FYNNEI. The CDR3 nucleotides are TGTGCCAGCACCGGACAGCTTTTCTCTGGAAACACCATATATTTT. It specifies CASTGQLFSGNTIYF.

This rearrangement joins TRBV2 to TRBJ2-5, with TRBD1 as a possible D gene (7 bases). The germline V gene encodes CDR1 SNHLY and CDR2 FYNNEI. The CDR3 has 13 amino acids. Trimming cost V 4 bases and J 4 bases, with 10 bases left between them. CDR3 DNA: TGTGCCAGCAGTGGGCAGGGGGGAGAGACCCAGTACTTC. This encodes CASSGQGGETQYF.

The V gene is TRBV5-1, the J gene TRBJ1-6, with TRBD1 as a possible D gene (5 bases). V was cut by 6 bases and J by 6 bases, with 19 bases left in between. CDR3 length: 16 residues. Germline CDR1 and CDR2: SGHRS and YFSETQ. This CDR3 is CASTDRPGFRNSPLHF. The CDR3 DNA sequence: TGCGCCAGCACGGACCGCCCAGGGTTCCGTAATTCACCCCTCCACTTT. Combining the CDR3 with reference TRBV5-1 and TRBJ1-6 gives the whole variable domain KAGVTQTPRYLIKTRGQQVTLSCSPISGHRSVSWYQQTPGQGLQFLFEYFSETQRNKGNFPGRFSGRQFSNSRSEMNVSTLELGDSALYLCASTDRPGFRNSPLHFGNGTRLTVT.

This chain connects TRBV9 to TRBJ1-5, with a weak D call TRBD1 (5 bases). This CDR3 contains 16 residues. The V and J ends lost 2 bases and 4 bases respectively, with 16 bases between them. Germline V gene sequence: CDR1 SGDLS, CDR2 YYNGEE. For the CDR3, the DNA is TGTGCCAGCAGCGTCGGCGGGACGGGGGGAAATCAGCCCCAGCATTTT. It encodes CASSVGGTGGNQPQHF.

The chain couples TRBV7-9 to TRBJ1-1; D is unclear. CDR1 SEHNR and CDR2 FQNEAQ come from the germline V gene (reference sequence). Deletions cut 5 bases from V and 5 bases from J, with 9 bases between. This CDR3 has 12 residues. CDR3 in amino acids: CASSHRATEAFF. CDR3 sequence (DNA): TGTGCCAGCAGCCACCGTGCGACTGAAGCTTTCTTT.

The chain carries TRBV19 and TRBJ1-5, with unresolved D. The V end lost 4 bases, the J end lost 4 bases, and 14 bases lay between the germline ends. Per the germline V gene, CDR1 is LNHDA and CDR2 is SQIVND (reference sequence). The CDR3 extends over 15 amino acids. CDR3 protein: CASSNRPGRNQPQHF. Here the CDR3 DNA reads TGTGCCAGTAGTAACCGGCCGGGTCGGAATCAGCCCCAGCATTTT.

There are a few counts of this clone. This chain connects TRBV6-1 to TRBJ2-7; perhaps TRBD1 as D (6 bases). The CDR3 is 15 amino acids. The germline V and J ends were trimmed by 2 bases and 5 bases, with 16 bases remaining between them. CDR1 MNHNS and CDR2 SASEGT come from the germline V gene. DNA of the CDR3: TGTGCCAGCAGTGAATCGGCCCAAGGGGGAAACGAGCAGTACTTC. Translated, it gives CASSESAQGGNEQYF.

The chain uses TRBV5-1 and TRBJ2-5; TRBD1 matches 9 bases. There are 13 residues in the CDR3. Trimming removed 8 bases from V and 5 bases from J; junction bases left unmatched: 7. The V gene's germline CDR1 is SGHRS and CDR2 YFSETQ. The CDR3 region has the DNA TGCGCCAGTAAAACAGGGGGCCTTGAGACCCAGTACTTC. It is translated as CASKTGGLETQYF.

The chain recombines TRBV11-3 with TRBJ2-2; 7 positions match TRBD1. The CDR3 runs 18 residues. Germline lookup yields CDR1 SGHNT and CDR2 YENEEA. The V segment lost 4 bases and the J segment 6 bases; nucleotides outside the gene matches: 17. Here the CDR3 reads CASSYFLSRQGTAGELFF. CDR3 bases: TGTGCCAGCAGCTACTTCCTCTCAAGACAGGGTACGGCCGGGGAGCTGTTTTTT.

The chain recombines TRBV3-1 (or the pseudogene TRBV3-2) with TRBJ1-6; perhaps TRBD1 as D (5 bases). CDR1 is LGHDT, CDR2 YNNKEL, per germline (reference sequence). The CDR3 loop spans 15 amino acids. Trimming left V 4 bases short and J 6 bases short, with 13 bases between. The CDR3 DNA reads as TGTGCCAGCAGCCCCCGCGGGGGGGGTAATTCACCCCTCCACTTT. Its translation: CASSPRGGGNSPLHF.

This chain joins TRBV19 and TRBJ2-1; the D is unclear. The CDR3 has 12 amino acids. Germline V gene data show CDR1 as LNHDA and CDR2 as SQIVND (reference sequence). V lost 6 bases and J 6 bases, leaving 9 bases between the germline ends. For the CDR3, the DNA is TGTGCCAGTAGGGTCCACTCCAATGAGCAGTTCTTC. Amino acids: CASRVHSNEQFF.

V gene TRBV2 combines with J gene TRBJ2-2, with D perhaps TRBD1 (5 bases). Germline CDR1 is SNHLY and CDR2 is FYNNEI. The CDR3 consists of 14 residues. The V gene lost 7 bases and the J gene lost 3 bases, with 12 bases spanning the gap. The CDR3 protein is CASKSQGYTGELFF. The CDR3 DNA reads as TGTGCCAGCAAGAGCCAGGGATACACCGGGGAGCTGTTTTTT.

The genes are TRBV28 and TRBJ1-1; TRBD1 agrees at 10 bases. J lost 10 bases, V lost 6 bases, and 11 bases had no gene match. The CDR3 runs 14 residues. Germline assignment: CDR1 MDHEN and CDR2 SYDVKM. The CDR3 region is CASSLSDRGVRAFF. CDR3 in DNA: TGTGCCAGCAGCCTATCGGACAGGGGGGTTCGAGCTTTCTTT. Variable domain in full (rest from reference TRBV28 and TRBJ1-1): DVKVTQSSRYLVKRTGEKVFLECVQDMDHENMFWYRQDPGLGLRLIYFSYDVKMKEKGDIPEGYSVSREKKERFSLILESASTNQTSMYLCASSLSDRGVRAFFGQGTRLTVV.